The clone carrying this T cell receptor beta chain was counted at least ten times. Its cognate antigen is unknown. cDNA libraries of TCR beta carried unique molecular identifiers. TCRdb re-analysed the PCR reads in MiXCR, keeping a single row per CDR3 protein. Here the sample spans about 680,000 distinct CDR3 sequences, 59% being singletons. The data stem from a study of post-analysis software for immune sequencing data. Study-level information: Secondary progressive, relapsing-remitting and progressive-relapsing multiple sclerosis were among the included disease courses. Study results and limitations: TRBV5-6, TRBV5-1 and TRBV20-1 belonged to a set of roughly 5 TRBV segments that were more frequent in patients than controls.

CDR3 length: 13 amino acids. V was shortened by 1 base and J by 3 bases, with 6 bases between the two germline ends. Germline CDR1 and CDR2: SGHTA and FQGNSA. V usage is TRBV7-2 and J usage is TRBJ1-2; TRBD1 might be the D (5 bases). The TCR was taken from a girl aged 2-10 years with multiple sclerosis. What was sequenced was blood. CDR3 sequence (DNA): TGTGCCAGCAGCTTAGGGGGGGACTATGGCTACACCTTC. Residues: CASSLGGDYGYTF.